Presented here are 20 T cell receptor beta chains from one specimen sequenced in a study of shared clonotypes between healthy human individuals. TCRdb's table, derived via immunoSEQ multiplex PCR, lists solely in-frame clones and lacks some. The table shows roughly 2,500,000 clones, with under 95% occurring only once. Sequencing used naive CD4+ T cells from PBMCs. Noted subset: CD45RA+ positively selected. These receptors originate from a man younger than 30 in good health. Some clones in this sample may be carry-over from other donors' samples.

V and J are TRBV2 and TRBJ2-4; no reliable D call. The germline V gene encodes CDR1 SNHLY and CDR2 FYNNEI. V was trimmed by 4 bases and J by 7 bases, leaving 8 bases between them. The CDR3 sequence is 12 residues long. CDR3 nucleotide sequence: TGTGCCAGCAGTGGGCAGCAGAACATTCAGTACTTC. This gives the protein CASSGQQNIQYF.

This sequence joins TRBV19 and TRBJ1-3; D uncertain. CDR3 length equals 15 residues. V dropped 7 bases and J dropped 0 bases, with 13 bases sitting between them. Germline CDR1 LNHDA, CDR2 SQIVND (reference sequence). The CDR3 DNA follows: TGTGCCAGTAAGATCGGCGTAAACTCTGGAAACACCATATATTTT. This translates into CASKIGVNSGNTIYF.

The V call is TRBV5-1, the J call TRBJ2-7; no reliable D call. Germline values: CDR1 SGHRS, CDR2 YFSETQ. The CDR3 contains 15 residues. Deletions cut 2 bases from V and 6 bases from J, with 18 bases between. The CDR3 coding sequence is TGCGCCAGCAGCTTACGGTCCCAGGAACGAGGCGAGCAGTACTTC. Translated, it gives CASSLRSQERGEQYF.

The V call is TRBV28, the J call TRBJ2-7, with TRBD2 identical over 9 bases. The V and J ends lost 5 bases and 4 bases, in that order; junction bases with no gene match: 6. Germline V CDR1 and CDR2: MDHEN, SYDVKM. The CDR3 sequence is 14 residues long. The CDR3 loop reads CASSDLAGAYEQYF. The CDR3 DNA reads TGTGCCAGCAGTGACTTAGCGGGAGCGTACGAGCAGTACTTC.

The chain recombines TRBV5-6 with TRBJ2-5, with TRBD1 matching 8 bases. The germline CDR1 and CDR2 sequences are SGHDT and YYEEEE. V was clipped by 1 base and J by 4 bases; unmatched bases: 9. This CDR3 comprises 16 residues. The CDR3 region is CASSLIGQGGRETQYF. In DNA, the CDR3 is TGTGCCAGCAGCTTGATAGGACAGGGTGGGAGAGAGACCCAGTACTTC.

The V and J genes are TRBV7-2 and TRBJ2-3; a weak D match, TRBD2 (7 bases). Germline assignment: CDR1 SGHTA and CDR2 FQGNSA. Trimming took off 8 bases at V and 6 bases at J, with 12 bases between the two ends. The CDR3 contains 12 residues. The CDR3 sequence is CASGRGSDTQYF. The DNA of the CDR3 is TGTGCCAGCGGGAGGGGGTCCGATACGCAGTATTTT.

CDR3 DNA sequence: TGTGCCAGCAGCTCGGGACAGGGAAACATTCAGTACTTC. It yields the protein CASSSGQGNIQYF. The rearrangement joins TRBV11-3 to TRBJ2-4, with 9 nucleotides matching TRBD1. The CDR3 covers 13 residues. V lost 4 bases to trimming and J lost 6 bases; unmatched junction nucleotides: 1. The germline CDR1 and CDR2 sequences are SGHNT and YENEEA. The whole variable domain, filled in from reference TRBV11-3 and TRBJ2-4, reads EAGVVQSPRYKIIEKKQPVAFWCNPISGHNTLYWYLQNLGQGPELLIRYENEEAVDDSQLPKDRFSAERLKGVDSTLKIQPAELGDSAVYLCASSSGQGNIQYFGAGTRLSVL.

The chain's CDR3 is CASSESDEQFF. DNA for the CDR3: TGCGCCAGCAGTGAGTCCGATGAGCAGTTCTTC. The gene calls are TRBV10-1 and TRBJ2-1, with unresolved D. Germline CDR1 WNHNN, CDR2 SYGVQD (reference sequence). The CDR3 spans 11 residues. Trimming shortened V by 0 bases and J by 8 bases, and 2 bases separated the two germline ends.

This chain uses TRBV5-1 with TRBJ2-2; 9 bases fit TRBD2. The CDR3 has 15 amino acids. Trimming at V came to 4 bases and at J to 4 bases, leaving 5 bases not matched to a gene. Germline V CDR1 and CDR2: SGHRS, YFSETQ. CDR3 nucleotides: TGCGCCAGCAGCGGTACTAGCGGGCCCACCGGGGAGCTGTTTTTT. It translates to CASSGTSGPTGELFF.

This clone showed up just once. The rearrangement links TRBV7-3 to TRBJ2-2; possibly TRBD1 for D (7 bases). V was trimmed by 5 bases and J by 4 bases, leaving 17 bases between them. Per the germline V gene, CDR1 is SGHTA and CDR2 is FQGTGA. The CDR3 extends over 16 amino acids. The CDR3 DNA sequence: TGTGCCAGCAGCCCTCTGACAGGGACTCTCACCGGGGAGCTGTTTTTT. Protein sequence: CASSPLTGTLTGELFF.

The chain recombines TRBV28 with TRBJ1-2; 7 nucleotides line up with TRBD1. V shed 4 bases and J 6 bases; nucleotides not matched to a gene: 17. The CDR3 is made up of 17 amino acids. Germline lookup yields CDR1 MDHEN and CDR2 SYDVKM. The CDR3 bases are TGTGCCAGCAGTTACTATTTTCCGGGACAGAGAATCCATGGCTACACCTTC. It codes for CASSYYFPGQRIHGYTF.

The gene calls are TRBV29-1 and TRBJ1-2; 7 bases are a match to TRBD1. V shed 2 bases and J 3 bases; nucleotides not matched to a gene: 3. The CDR3 extends over 13 amino acids. CDR1 SQVTM and CDR2 ANQGSEA come from the germline V gene. The CDR3 DNA reads TGCAGCGTTGAATCGACAGGGCACTATGGCTACACCTTC. Translated, it gives CSVESTGHYGYTF.

This clone was found a few times. This chain joins TRBV18 and TRBJ1-4; 9 bases match TRBD1. With V trimmed by 6 bases and J by 8 bases, 7 bases remained unmatched. Looked up from germline, CDR1 is KGHSH and CDR2 is LQKENI. This CDR3 has 14 residues. CDR3 protein: CASSRRDRDEKLFF. CDR3 sequence (DNA): TGTGCCAGCTCCCGACGGGACAGGGACGAAAAACTGTTTTTT.

This chain connects TRBV27 to TRBJ2-2; D is uncertain. CDR1 and CDR2 from the germline V gene are MNHEY and SMNVEV (reference sequence). The germline V and J ends were trimmed by 4 bases and 5 bases, with 8 bases remaining between them. The CDR3 has 13 amino acids. CDR3 DNA: TGTGCCAGCAGTTCACACACTACCGGGGAGCTGTTTTTT. Translating it yields CASSSHTTGELFF.

For the CDR3, the DNA is TGTGCCAGCATGGGGGTTGGGAATCAGCCCCAGCATTTT. This gives the protein CASMGVGNQPQHF. The chain has TRBV28 and TRBJ1-5; a possible D gene is TRBD1 (5 bases). V was trimmed by 7 bases and J by 4 bases, leaving 11 bases between them. CDR1 is MDHEN and CDR2 is SYDVKM in the germline V gene. This CDR3 contains 13 residues.

This clone was recorded once. The chain couples TRBV5-1 to TRBJ2-1, with 12 bases identical to TRBD2. In germline, CDR1 is SGHRS, CDR2 YFSETQ. Trimming removed 0 bases from V and 4 bases from J; junction bases left unmatched: 5. There are 17 residues in the CDR3. CDR3 in DNA: TGCGCCAGCAGCTTGGCCTCGGGACTAGCGGGTTACAATGAGCAGTTCTTC. Translated, it gives CASSLASGLAGYNEQFF. Full variable domain (rest looked up from reference TRBV5-1 and TRBJ2-1): KAGVTQTPRYLIKTRGQQVTLSCSPISGHRSVSWYQQTPGQGLQFLFEYFSETQRNKGNFPGRFSGRQFSNSRSEMNVSTLELGDSALYLCASSLASGLAGYNEQFFGPGTRLTVL.

The V gene is TRBV28, the J gene TRBJ2-5; the D gene is possibly TRBD2 (6 bases). The CDR3 has 16 residues. Germline V lookup: CDR1 MDHEN, CDR2 SYDVKM. V gave up 6 bases and J gave up 5 bases, with 22 bases separating them. CDR3 residues: CASSRWGRLVGETQYF. CDR3 sequence (DNA): TGTGCCAGCAGCCGCTGGGGGAGGCTAGTCGGGGAGACCCAGTACTTC.

This chain connects TRBV5-4 to TRBJ1-1, with TRBD1 matching over 9 bases. Looked up from germline, CDR1 is SGHNT and CDR2 is YYREEE (reference sequence). After removal of 4 bases from V and 0 bases from J, the junction contained 7 bases not matched to a gene. The CDR3 is made up of 16 amino acids. The CDR3 nucleotides are TGTGCCAGCAGCGGAGGGACAGGGCGGATGAACACTGAAGCTTTCTTT. This gives the protein CASSGGTGRMNTEAFF.

The chain uses TRBV19 and TRBJ2-1; 9 bases are a match to TRBD2. This CDR3 has 16 residues. Germline V lookup: CDR1 LNHDA, CDR2 SQIVND (reference sequence). V shed 5 bases and J 5 bases; nucleotides not matched to a gene: 10. CDR3 residues: CASSPHSGSPHNEQFF. In nucleotides, the CDR3 is TGTGCCAGTAGTCCTCATAGCGGGAGTCCCCACAATGAGCAGTTCTTC.

The chain links TRBV28 to TRBJ1-1, with TRBD1 matching 10 bases. Germline assignment: CDR1 MDHEN and CDR2 SYDVKM. The CDR3 consists of 14 residues. After removal of 5 bases from V and 1 base from J, the junction contained 1 base not matched to a gene. The CDR3 DNA is TGTGCCAGCAGTGGGGACAGGGGGAACACTGAAGCTTTCTTT. Its protein is CASSGDRGNTEAFF. The full variable domain, completed using reference TRBV28 and TRBJ1-1, is DVKVTQSSRYLVKRTGEKVFLECVQDMDHENMFWYRQDPGLGLRLIYFSYDVKMKEKGDIPEGYSVSREKKERFSLILESASTNQTSMYLCASSGDRGNTEAFFGQGTRLTVV.